This TCR beta chain was identified during a study of blood T cell repertoires in COVID-19. Per the original data handling: Reference gene primer amplification in the assay estimated nucleated cell counts. Sequencing was performed with immunoSEQ multiplex PCR; in TCRdb, only in-frame clones are kept and a portion is missing. That table furnishes V, J and clone size, whereas the DNA furnished D and trimming. The sample lists fewer than 250,000 clones; around 85% were seen once. The ends lost 4 bases at V and 6 bases at J; junction bases unmatched: 4. In germline, CDR1 is KGHSH, CDR2 LQKENI. The CDR3 totals 14 residues.

What was sequenced was peripheral blood. The receptor was isolated from a man aged 30 to 39 with acute or convalescent COVID-19. The chain couples TRBV18 to TRBJ1-5, with 9 positions matching TRBD1. CDR3 in amino acids: CASSRDRESQPQHF. The CDR3 bases are TGTGCCAGCTCACGGGACAGGGAGAGTCAGCCCCAGCATTTT.